The subject of this entry is one T cell receptor beta chain. The antigen remains unidentified. RNA transcripts served as the template for amplifying TCR beta CDR3 regions. When the TCR CDR3 underwent first-round RT-PCR, the HTBI primer set was used. TCRdb itself ran the multiplex PCR reads through MiXCR, one entry per CDR3 protein. Among about 840,000 distinct CDR3 sequences listed, around 38% were seen once. This sample was taken from a study of T cells in Graves' hyperthyroidism and ophthalmopathy. Study results and limitations: Ophthalmopathy stood apart from stable hyperthyroidism in a 13 V-J model.

V was shortened by 6 bases and J by 9 bases, with 14 bases between the two germline ends. The CDR3 is made up of 12 amino acids. Germline V gene data show CDR1 as SEHNR and CDR2 as FQNEAQ (reference sequence). The receptor's source is a man aged 18 to 35 with Graves' hyperthyroidism. Specimen: blood. This sequence joins TRBV7-9 and TRBJ2-5; possibly TRBD1 for D (5 bases). This CDR3 is CASSRPRAAQYF. The DNA of the CDR3 is TGTGCCAGCAGTCGCCCCAGGGCAGCCCAGTACTTC.